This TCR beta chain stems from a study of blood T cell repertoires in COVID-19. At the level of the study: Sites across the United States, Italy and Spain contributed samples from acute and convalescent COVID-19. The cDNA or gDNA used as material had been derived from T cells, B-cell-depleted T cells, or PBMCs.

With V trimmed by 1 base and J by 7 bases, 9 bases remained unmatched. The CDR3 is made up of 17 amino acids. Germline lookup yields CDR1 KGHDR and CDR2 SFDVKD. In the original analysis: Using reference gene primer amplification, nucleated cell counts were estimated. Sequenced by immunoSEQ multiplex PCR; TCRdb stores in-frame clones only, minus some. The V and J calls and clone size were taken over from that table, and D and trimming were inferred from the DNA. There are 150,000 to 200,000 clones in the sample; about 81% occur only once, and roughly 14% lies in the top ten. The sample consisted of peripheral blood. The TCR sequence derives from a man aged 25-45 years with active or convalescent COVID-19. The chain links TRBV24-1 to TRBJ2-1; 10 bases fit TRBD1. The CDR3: CATSDLYVGQGINEQFF. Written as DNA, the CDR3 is TGTGCCACCAGTGATTTATACGTGGGACAGGGGATTAATGAGCAGTTCTTC.